This T cell receptor (beta chain) was captured by sequencing in a study of CD8 T cells in ankylosing spondylitis. Broader study findings: Among TCR beta sequences, a motif of several highly homologous variants appeared characteristic of ankylosing spondylitis blood. Prior literature has documented some motif variants in synovial fluid and blood from reactive arthritis.

TCRdb re-analysed the 5' RACE reads in MiXCR, keeping a single row per CDR3 protein. Seen here are just over 300,000 distinct CDR3 sequences, 20% observed once, and the top ten hold 3.5%. In this sample, this clonotype turned up once. Its antigen is still unknown. This CDR3 spans 16 amino acids. Looked up from germline, CDR1 is SGHTA and CDR2 is FQGNSA. V was pared by 1 base and J by 5 bases, with 11 bases of the junction left unmatched. The TCR sequence derives from a female donor with ankylosing spondylitis or in good health (not recorded which). Sequencing was performed on blood, either unsorted or a sorted T cell fraction (not recorded which). The J gene is TRBJ2-7, the V gene TRBV7-2; 7 bases line up with TRBD2. The CDR3 DNA reads TGTGCCAGCAGCTTAGTCTGGACTAGGTCCCGCCACGAGCAGTACTTC. Translation: CASSLVWTRSRHEQYF.